These 28 T cell receptor beta chains were sequenced from one sample in a study of CD8 T cells in ankylosing spondylitis. TCRdb reanalysed the 5' RACE reads using MiXCR and keeps one entry per CDR3 protein. The sample has roughly 120,000 distinct CDR3 sequences, roughly 13% seen once. The sample comprised blood, either unsorted or a sorted T cell fraction (not recorded which). These receptors were collected from a female donor with ankylosing spondylitis or in good health (not recorded which).

At least ten counts were recorded for this clonotype. This sequence joins TRBV9 and TRBJ2-4; 7 bases match TRBD2. Germline V gene sequence: CDR1 SGDLS, CDR2 YYNGEE. Trimming at V came to 0 bases and at J to 8 bases, leaving 8 bases not matched to a gene. The CDR3 loop spans 15 amino acids. The CDR3 nucleotides are TGTGCCAGCAGCGTAGCTGGCGGGAGCGTTGACATTCAGTACTTC. It encodes CASSVAGGSVDIQYF.

This clonotype was observed at least ten times. The chain employs TRBV27 and TRBJ1-4; a possible D gene is TRBD1 (6 bases). The CDR3 has 15 amino acids. V was pared by 3 bases and J by 2 bases, with 10 bases between. Per germline, CDR1 MNHEY and CDR2 SMNVEV (reference sequence). The CDR3 region is CASSFKGGTNEKLFF. Here the CDR3 DNA reads TGTGCCAGCAGTTTCAAGGGGGGGACTAATGAAAAACTGTTTTTT.

The rearrangement uses TRBV18 and TRBJ2-1; D is possibly TRBD1 (6 bases). This CDR3 comprises 16 residues. V gave up 0 bases and J gave up 0 bases, with 9 bases separating them. Germline-derived CDR1 and CDR2 are KGHSH and LQKENI. CDR3 nucleotides: TGTGCCAGCTCACCACCAACAGGGCTCTCCTACAATGAGCAGTTCTTC. Residues: CASSPPTGLSYNEQFF. Based on the CDR3 plus reference TRBV18 and TRBJ2-1, the full variable domain is NAGVMQNPRHLVRRRGQEARLRCSPMKGHSHVYWYRQLPEEGLKFMVYLQKENIIDESGMPKERFSAEFPKEGPSILRIQQVVRGDSAAYFCASSPPTGLSYNEQFFGPGTRLTVL.

This clonotype was seen repeatedly, ten times or more. The J gene is TRBJ1-2, the V gene TRBV5-6; no clear D. Trimming left V 3 bases short and J 2 bases short, with 17 bases between. Germline CDR1 and CDR2: SGHDT and YYEEEE. This CDR3 region has 16 residues. The CDR3 sequence is CASSSGDGSWNYGYTF. DNA for the CDR3: TGTGCCAGCAGCTCCGGAGACGGCTCCTGGAACTATGGCTACACCTTC.

This clonotype came up a few times. The gene calls are TRBV7-3 and TRBJ2-2; D is possibly TRBD2 (7 bases). Trimming shortened V by 6 bases and J by 4 bases, and 18 bases separated the two germline ends. CDR3 length equals 16 residues. From germline, CDR1 is SGHTA and CDR2 FQGTGA. The CDR3 loop reads CASSFLGGASTGELFF. The CDR3 nucleotides are TGTGCCAGCAGTTTCCTGGGGGGGGCGAGCACCGGGGAGCTGTTTTTT. Full variable domain (outside the CDR3, taken from reference TRBV7-3 and TRBJ2-2): GAGVSQTPSNKVTEKGKYVELRCDPISGHTALYWYRQSLGQGPEFLIYFQGTGAADDSGLPNDRFFAVRPEGSVSTLKIQRTERGDSAVYLCASSFLGGASTGELFFGEGSRLTVL.

This clonotype has at least ten counts. The chain uses TRBV20-1 and TRBJ1-3, with D unclear. Trimming pared 2 bases from V and 2 bases from J, leaving 10 bases between. The CDR3 contains 14 residues. Germline V CDR1 and CDR2: DFQATT, SNEGSKA (reference sequence). The CDR3 spells CSARSGGAGNTIYF. The CDR3 DNA reads as TGCAGTGCTAGATCAGGCGGAGCTGGAAACACCATATATTTT.

This clonotype was seen many times. The gene calls are TRBV3-1 and TRBJ2-2; D not certain. The germline V gene has CDR1 LGHDT and CDR2 YNNKEL (reference sequence). V gave up 2 bases and J gave up 6 bases, with 7 bases separating them. The CDR3 length is 13 residues. The CDR3 loop reads CASSQRSAGELFF. CDR3 coding DNA: TGTGCCAGCAGCCAACGAAGCGCCGGGGAGCTGTTTTTT.

J is TRBJ1-2 and V is TRBV6-1, with D tentatively TRBD1 (6 bases). Trimming shortened V by 5 bases and J by 4 bases, and 11 bases separated the two germline ends. This CDR3 region has 13 residues. Germline CDR1 MNHNS, CDR2 SASEGT. CDR3 coding DNA: TGTGCCAGCAGTCGGGGGGCAGGCTATGGCTACACCTTC. It is translated as CASSRGAGYGYTF.

This clonotype has a count of ten or more. Here the CDR3 DNA reads TGCAGCGTTGCGTACAGGGACGAGCAGTACTTC. Protein sequence: CSVAYRDEQYF. The chain employs TRBV29-1 and TRBJ2-7; perhaps TRBD1 as D (6 bases). The CDR3 sequence is 11 residues long. V was cut by 4 bases and J by 5 bases, with 9 bases left in between. Germline values: CDR1 SQVTM, CDR2 ANQGSEA.

The chain links TRBV12-3 or TRBV12-4 to TRBJ2-2; D call uncertain. This CDR3 region has 17 residues. The V and J ends lost 11 bases and 0 bases respectively, with 22 bases between them. This CDR3 reads CAPFELYGGPNTGELFF. The CDR3 bases are TGTGCCCCCTTCGAATTATACGGCGGACCGAACACCGGGGAGCTGTTTTTT.

The table lists this clonotype with a few counts. The genes are TRBV20-1 and TRBJ1-1, with 7 bases that match TRBD1. CDR3 length equals 15 residues. Germline V lookup: CDR1 DFQATT, CDR2 SNEGSKA (reference sequence). Trimming cost V 1 base and J 1 base; bases outside gene matches: 6. CDR3 region: CSARGQGERNTEAFF. DNA for the CDR3: TGCAGTGCTAGAGGACAGGGCGAGCGGAACACTGAAGCTTTCTTT.

V gene TRBV20-1 combines with J gene TRBJ2-3; D gene uncertain. Per the germline V gene, CDR1 is DFQATT and CDR2 is SNEGSKA (reference sequence). Trimming pared 0 bases from V and 2 bases from J, leaving 12 bases between. The CDR3 totals 15 residues. The CDR3 region is CSARDSGELTDTQYF. CDR3 DNA: TGCAGTGCTAGAGATTCTGGGGAACTCACAGATACGCAGTATTTT.

This clonotype was detected ten times or more. This chain connects TRBV20-1 to TRBJ2-3; D is unresolved. The CDR3 sequence is 12 residues long. Germline V CDR1 and CDR2: DFQATT, SNEGSKA (reference sequence). Trimming took off 6 bases at V and 5 bases at J, with 12 bases between the two ends. CDR3 amino acids: CSAWTRGDTQYF. CDR3 DNA: TGCAGTGCCTGGACCAGAGGAGATACGCAGTATTTT.

This clonotype was counted only a few times. V and J are TRBV19 and TRBJ2-3; no clear D. Germline values: CDR1 LNHDA, CDR2 SQIVND (reference sequence). V shed 3 bases and J shed 6 bases, with 13 bases lying between them. The CDR3 sequence is 14 residues long. The CDR3 DNA reads as TGTGCCAGTAGTATCCGGGCCCTGGTGGATACGCAGTATTTT. Protein product: CASSIRALVDTQYF.

The chain couples TRBV20-1 to TRBJ2-5; 7 nucleotides line up with TRBD2. The germline CDR1 and CDR2 sequences are DFQATT and SNEGSKA (reference sequence). The V gene end was trimmed by 7 bases and the J gene end by 2 bases; junction bases not matched to a gene: 25. This CDR3 region has 19 residues. CDR3 protein: CSEGRRPRLAESYQETQYF. CDR3 nucleotide sequence: TGCAGTGAGGGCCGCCGCCCCAGGCTAGCGGAATCGTATCAAGAGACCCAGTACTTC.

As to this clonotype: At one boundary the junction diverges from the germline segment, which might be a read error. The chain uses TRBV20-1 and TRBJ2-5, with 7 bases fitting TRBD2. The germline V gene encodes CDR1 DFQATT and CDR2 SNEGSKA (reference sequence). CDR3 length: 15 amino acids. CDR3 in amino acids: CCARVIGGTEETQYF. The DNA for the CDR3 is TGCTGTGCTAGAGTGATCGGGGGGACCGAAGAGACCCAGTACTTC.

This clonotype was seen more than once but under ten times. J is TRBJ2-1 and V is TRBV27, with 14 bases that match TRBD2. The germline gives CDR1 MNHEY, CDR2 SMNVEV (reference sequence). The trim removed 2 bases at V and 3 bases at J, leaving 9 bases unmatched. The CDR3 spans 19 residues. CDR3 protein: CASSLRETSGREGYNEQFF. DNA for the CDR3: TGTGCCAGCAGTTTACGGGAGACTAGCGGGAGGGAAGGCTACAATGAGCAGTTCTTC.

The chain combines TRBV20-1 with TRBJ2-3; unclear D gene. V lost 0 bases, J lost 0 bases, and 7 bases lay in between. CDR3 size: 14 residues. Per the germline V gene, CDR1 is DFQATT and CDR2 is SNEGSKA (reference sequence). The DNA of the CDR3 is TGCAGTGCTAGAGATCATCAGAGCACAGATACGCAGTATTTT. Translation gives CSARDHQSTDTQYF.

DNA for the CDR3: TGCAGTGCTAGAGAATCCGGAGAGACCCAGTACTTC. Amino acid sequence: CSARESGETQYF. The chain employs TRBV20-1 and TRBJ2-5; the D is unclear. Germline assignment: CDR1 DFQATT and CDR2 SNEGSKA (reference sequence). The CDR3 is made up of 12 amino acids. V gave up 0 bases and J gave up 4 bases, with 6 bases separating them.

The CDR3 protein is CSASTPSGQTSWLNYGYTF. CDR3 coding DNA: TGCAGTGCCTCGACTCCGAGCGGACAAACCAGCTGGCTTAACTATGGCTACACCTTC. The chain couples TRBV20-1 to TRBJ1-2, with D possibly TRBD1 on 5 matching bases. The CDR3 is made up of 19 amino acids. V lost 6 bases, J lost 1 base, and 30 bases lay in between. Germline V gene sequence: CDR1 DFQATT, CDR2 SNEGSKA (reference sequence).

This clonotype was seen a few times. V gene TRBV6-5 combines with J gene TRBJ2-7; 11 bases match TRBD1. The CDR3 contains 15 residues. V was clipped by 1 base and J by 4 bases; unmatched bases: 3. CDR1 is MNHEY and CDR2 is SVGAGI in the germline V gene. In DNA form, the CDR3 reads TGTGCCAGCAGTTACTGGACAGGGGGCGGGTACGAGCAGTACTTC. Its translation is CASSYWTGGGYEQYF.

This clonotype occurred a few times. The V gene is TRBV4-2, the J gene TRBJ2-7; 10 nucleotides agree with TRBD1. The CDR3 has 16 residues. Germline V gene data show CDR1 as LGHNA and CDR2 as YNFKEQ. Trimming cost V 0 bases and J 4 bases; bases outside gene matches: 6. The CDR3 region has the DNA TGTGCCAGCAGCCAAGAGGGGACAGGGGAGGGGTACGAGCAGTACTTC. Amino acids: CASSQEGTGEGYEQYF.

J is TRBJ1-5 and V is TRBV12-5; no clear D. Per germline, CDR1 LGHNT and CDR2 FRNRAP. CDR3 length equals 11 residues. V was shortened by 6 bases and J by 5 bases, with 5 bases between the two germline ends. The DNA for the CDR3 is TGTGCTAGTGGGATTGATCAGCCCCAGCATTTT. Amino acids: CASGIDQPQHF.

Worth noting for this clonotype: Being one base from a much bigger clone, this may be a read error. The rearrangement joins TRBV5-1 to TRBJ2-3; tentative D call: TRBD2 (5 bases). Germline CDR1 reads SGHRS; CDR2 reads YFSETQ. Trimming stripped 1 base from V and 7 bases from J, with 13 bases between. The CDR3 totals 14 residues. The CDR3 DNA reads TGCGCCAGCAGCTTGTGGCTAGCCGACAATACGCAGTATTTT. Amino acids: CASSLWLADNTQYF.

This clonotype came up a few times. The V and J genes are TRBV21-1 and TRBJ2-1; whether TRBD2, the table's D call, matches the DNA was not checked. TRBV21-1 is a recognized pseudogene. The CDR3 has 20 amino acids. In DNA, the CDR3 is TGTGCCAGCAGCAAACTTACGGGGATGCGTTCTAGCGGGATATTCAATGAGCAGTTCTTC. Encoded protein: CASSKLTGMRSSGIFNEQFF.

The V call is TRBV5-1, the J call TRBJ2-1, with TRBD1 matching 11 bases. V was pared by 0 bases and J by 2 bases, with 10 bases of the junction left unmatched. The CDR3 is 19 residues long. The germline V gene encodes CDR1 SGHRS and CDR2 YFSETQ. CDR3 protein: CASSLVSSGQGGTYNEQFF. CDR3 DNA sequence: TGCGCCAGCAGCTTGGTTAGCTCGGGACAGGGGGGGACCTACAATGAGCAGTTCTTC.

There are a few counts of this clonotype. V and J are TRBV5-1 and TRBJ1-3, with a weak D call TRBD1 (6 bases). The CDR3 is 15 residues long. In germline, CDR1 is SGHRS, CDR2 YFSETQ. Trimming pared 4 bases from V and 0 bases from J, leaving 11 bases between. CDR3 amino acids: CASSQQDSSGNTIYF. The CDR3 coding sequence is TGCGCCAGCAGCCAACAGGACAGCTCTGGAAACACCATATATTTT.

This clonotype came up many times. The chain combines TRBV20-1 with TRBJ2-1, with 8 nucleotides matching TRBD1. Per germline, CDR1 DFQATT and CDR2 SNEGSKA (reference sequence). CDR3 length: 13 residues. This CDR3 reads CSVRTGPVNEQFF. The CDR3 nucleotides read TGCAGCGTTCGGACAGGGCCGGTCAATGAGCAGTTCTTC.